The 20 T cell receptor beta chains presented below share a single source sample, sequenced in a study of blood T cells in healthy people across ages. A sample-barcoded 5' primer and a J-beta primer mix were used in a second PCR of roughly 6 to 11 cycles. MiXCR was run by TCRdb on the 5' RACE reads, yielding one entry per CDR3 protein. Of almost 550,000 distinct CDR3 sequences in the sample, around 24% were seen once. The same data also contributed to another study, on T cells of mothers and their children.

The sample comprised blood. Source of these receptors: a boy younger than 18 in good health.

The rearrangement links TRBV6-2 or TRBV6-3 to TRBJ2-7, with D maybe TRBD2 (5 bases). Germline assignment: CDR1 MNHEY and CDR2 SVGEGT. This CDR3 contains 15 residues. Trimming left V 2 bases short and J 4 bases short, with 15 bases between. The CDR3 sequence is CASSYGQRNAYEQYF. DNA of the CDR3: TGTGCCAGCAGTTACGGTCAGCGGAACGCATACGAGCAGTACTTC.

This chain joins TRBV7-2 and TRBJ1-5; D is possibly TRBD1 (5 bases). Trimming removed 3 bases at V and 9 bases at J, with 18 bases between. This CDR3 comprises 15 residues. The germline gives CDR1 SGHTA, CDR2 FQGNSA. CDR3 DNA sequence: TGTGCCAGCAGCTTCGGGGGACGGACGGATCTGCCCCAGCATTTT. Protein product: CASSFGGRTDLPQHF.

This clonotype was found a few times. J is TRBJ1-3 and V is TRBV7-2; D possibly corresponds to TRBD1 (5 bases). CDR3 length: 13 residues. Germline lookup yields CDR1 SGHTA and CDR2 FQGNSA. Trimming removed 5 bases at V and 6 bases at J, with 11 bases between. This CDR3 is CASSRWGENTIYF. The CDR3 DNA follows: TGTGCCAGCAGCCGCTGGGGGGAAAACACCATATATTTT.

The chain uses TRBV7-9 and TRBJ1-1; 7 nucleotides align to TRBD1. This CDR3 comprises 15 residues. The germline CDR1 and CDR2 sequences are SEHNR and FQNEAQ (reference sequence). After removal of 5 bases from V and 7 bases from J, the junction contained 13 bases not matched to a gene. CDR3 amino acids: CASSPGGRPVSEAFF. In nucleotides, the CDR3 is TGTGCCAGCAGCCCAGGGGGGAGGCCCGTAAGTGAAGCTTTCTTT.

This clonotype was seen ten or more times. The chain links TRBV29-1 to TRBJ2-7; perhaps TRBD1 as D (6 bases). The CDR3 loop spans 12 amino acids. V was pared by 7 bases and J by 6 bases, with 16 bases between. Per the germline V gene, CDR1 is SQVTM and CDR2 is ANQGSEA. The CDR3 DNA follows: TGCAGCGCCGGGACAATTTACGGCGAGCAGTACTTC. As protein: CSAGTIYGEQYF.

V and J are TRBV7-8 and TRBJ2-7; maybe TRBD2 (6 bases). Germline V lookup: CDR1 SGHVS, CDR2 FQNEAQ. CDR3 length: 16 residues. V was clipped by 6 bases and J by 5 bases, with 23 bases between them. This CDR3 is CASSSPPREPPHEQYF. The CDR3 coding sequence is TGTGCCAGCAGTTCCCCCCCACGGGAGCCCCCCCACGAGCAGTACTTC. Full variable domain (rest looked up from reference TRBV7-8 and TRBJ2-7): GAGVSQSPRYKVAKRGQDVALRCDPISGHVSLFWYQQALGQGPEFLTYFQNEAQLDKSGLPSDRFFAERPEGSVSTLKIQRTQQEDSAVYLCASSSPPREPPHEQYFGPGTRLTVT.

The sample holds many counts of this clonotype. This chain connects TRBV10-3 to TRBJ2-1, with 7 positions matching TRBD2. This CDR3 comprises 15 residues. The trim removed 6 bases at V and 3 bases at J, leaving 8 bases unmatched. The germline CDR1 and CDR2 sequences are ENHRY and SYGVKD. CDR3 bases: TGTGCCATCAGACGCGCGGGAGTACGCTACAATGAGCAGTTCTTC. This gives the protein CAIRRAGVRYNEQFF.

This clonotype was detected only a few times. Compared with germline, one end of the junction differs, possibly owing to a read error. The chain links TRBV7-9 to TRBJ2-7; a possible D gene is TRBD2 (5 bases). This CDR3 has 16 amino acids. Germline assignment: CDR1 SEHNR and CDR2 FQNEAQ (reference sequence). CDR3 DNA sequence: TGTGCCAGCAGCGTAGCACCGGGATTAAGCTCCTACGAGCAGTACTTC. This encodes CASSVAPGLSSYEQYF.

Comment on this clonotype: Germline and junction disagree at one end, which may indicate a read error. The V and J genes are TRBV7-9 and TRBJ1-1; D gene uncertain. CDR1 is SEHNR, CDR2 FQNEAQ, per germline (reference sequence). CDR3 length equals 15 residues. CDR3 sequence reads: CASSLGIKVDTGAFF. For the CDR3, the DNA is TGTGCCAGCAGCTTAGGCATCAAAGTTGACACTGGAGCTTTCTTT. Combining the CDR3 with reference TRBV7-9 and TRBJ1-1 gives the whole variable domain DTGVSQNPRHKITKRGQNVTFRCDPISEHNRLYWYRQTLGQGPEFLTYFQNEAQLEKSRLLSDRFSAERPKGSFSTLEIQRTEQGDSAMYLCASSLGIKVDTGAFFGQGTRLTVV.

V gene TRBV28 combines with J gene TRBJ2-1, with 7 bases aligning to TRBD2. The ends lost 0 bases at V and 7 bases at J; junction bases unmatched: 3. Germline CDR1 MDHEN, CDR2 SYDVKM. CDR3 length: 14 amino acids. The CDR3 loop is CASSLWGGGNEQFF. The CDR3, as DNA: TGTGCCAGCAGTTTATGGGGGGGAGGGAATGAGCAGTTCTTC.

The chain has TRBV11-2 and TRBJ2-3, with D maybe TRBD2 (6 bases). Per the germline V gene, CDR1 is SGHAT and CDR2 is FQNNGV. The germline V and J ends were trimmed by 2 bases and 2 bases, with 17 bases remaining between them. This CDR3 comprises 17 residues. In nucleotides, the CDR3 is TGTGCCAGCAGCTTATCAGGGACGGGGGTAGACACAGATACGCAGTATTTT. Translated, it gives CASSLSGTGVDTDTQYF.

This chain connects TRBV7-2 to TRBJ2-5; 7 bases are a match to TRBD2. Germline assignment: CDR1 SGHTA and CDR2 FQGNSA. V dropped 3 bases and J dropped 1; count of bases not matched to a gene: 5. The CDR3 runs to 15 residues. This CDR3 reads CASSFQRGPQETQYF. The CDR3 DNA sequence: TGTGCCAGCAGCTTCCAGCGGGGCCCCCAAGAGACCCAGTACTTC. The variable domain in full, with the rest retrieved from reference TRBV7-2 and TRBJ2-5, is GAGVSQSPSNKVTEKGKDVELRCDPISGHTALYWYRQSLGQGLEFLIYFQGNSAPDKSGLPSDRFSAERTGGSVSTLTIQRTQQEDSAVYLCASSFQRGPQETQYFGPGTRLLVL.

This clonotype has just a few counts. The V and J genes are TRBV11-1 and TRBJ2-6; D unresolved. Germline V lookup: CDR1 SGHAT, CDR2 FQDESV (reference sequence). Trimming took 3 bases from V and 2 from J, leaving 5 bases between them. CDR3 length: 14 residues. CDR3 DNA: TGTGCCAGCAGCTTCTACCCTGGGGCCAACGTCCTGACTTTC. Encoded protein: CASSFYPGANVLTF.

This clonotype was observed once. CDR3 loop: CASSSLGKLFF. CDR3 sequence (DNA): TGTGCCAGCAGCTCCCTGGGAAAACTGTTTTTT. The rearrangement links TRBV27 to TRBJ1-4; no clear D. CDR3 length: 11 residues. Trimming removed 6 bases at V and 10 bases at J, with 9 bases between. Germline assignment: CDR1 MNHEY and CDR2 SMNVEV (reference sequence).

This clonotype was observed a handful of times. V and J are TRBV7-9 and TRBJ2-5, with D perhaps matching TRBD2 (6 bases). Deletions cut 1 base from V and 7 bases from J, with 7 bases between. The CDR3 extends over 12 amino acids. Germline loops: CDR1 SEHNR, CDR2 FQNEAQ (reference sequence). CDR3 loop: CASSLGEATQYF. DNA of the CDR3: TGTGCCAGCAGCTTAGGGGAGGCGACCCAGTACTTC.

A few counts support this clonotype. This rearrangement joins TRBV12-3 or TRBV12-4 to TRBJ2-5; 9 bases map to TRBD2. Matching the DNA end better, TRBJ2-1 makes the J call doubtful. The CDR3 is made up of 15 amino acids. The CDR3 spells CASSSSAGGYNEQFF. The DNA of the CDR3 is TGTGCCAGCAGTTCCTCAGCGGGAGGTTACAATGAGCAGTTCTTC.

With respect to this clonotype: A read error may produce the germline difference seen at one junction end. CDR3 in amino acids: CSSGTGGANYGYTF. The CDR3 nucleotides are TGTTCCAGCGGAACGGGGGGCGCTAACTATGGCTACACCTTC. The chain couples TRBV7-9 to TRBJ1-2; weak D call: TRBD1 (6 bases). This CDR3 comprises 14 residues. CDR1 is SEHNR and CDR2 is FQNEAQ in the germline V gene (reference sequence). The full variable domain, completed using reference TRBV7-9 and TRBJ1-2, is DTGVSQNPRHKITKRGQNVTFRCDPISEHNRLYWYRQTLGQGPEFLTYFQNEAQLEKSRLLSDRFSAERPKGSFSTLEIQRTEQGDSAMYLCSSGTGGANYGYTFGSGTRLTVV.

Many counts were recorded for this clonotype. The chain joins TRBV29-1 to TRBJ2-5, with a tentative D call TRBD1 (6 bases). Germline V gives CDR1 SQVTM, CDR2 ANQGSEA. V was cut by 3 bases and J by 1 base, with 12 bases left in between. CDR3 size: 14 residues. DNA of the CDR3: TGCAGCGTTGATCGGGCAGGGGCCCAAGAGACCCAGTACTTC. The encoded protein is CSVDRAGAQETQYF.

J is TRBJ1-4 and V is TRBV25-1, with D perhaps matching TRBD1 (5 bases). Germline V CDR1 and CDR2: MGHDK, SYGVNS. The CDR3 totals 14 residues. V was clipped by 3 bases and J by 7 bases, with 12 bases between them. CDR3 nucleotide sequence: TGTGCCAGCAGTGAGAGACCGAGGGGTGAAAAACTGTTTTTT. Translated, it gives CASSERPRGEKLFF. The complete variable domain, with remaining parts taken from reference TRBV25-1 and TRBJ1-4, reads EADIYQTPRYLVIGTGKKITLECSQTMGHDKMYWYQQDPGMELHLIHYSYGVNSTEKGDLSSESTVSRIRTEHFPLTLESARPSHTSQYLCASSERPRGEKLFFGSGTQLSVL.

Many counts were recorded for this clonotype. The V and J genes are TRBV7-9 and TRBJ2-5; D remains unclear. The V and J ends lost 5 bases and 1 base respectively, with 11 bases between them. CDR3 length: 14 amino acids. CDR1 SEHNR and CDR2 FQNEAQ come from the germline V gene (reference sequence). Here the CDR3 reads CASSTDGTQETQYF. The CDR3 bases are TGTGCCAGCAGCACCGACGGAACCCAAGAGACCCAGTACTTC.